Listed below are T cell receptor beta chains from one sample, sequenced in a study of siplizumab effects on memory and regulatory T cells. The protocol was immunoSEQ multiplex PCR, while the TCRdb copy is restricted to in-frame clones and leaves out a portion. The sample contains around 100,000 clones, roughly 92% of which appear only once. The specimen was CD4+ T cells sorted from blood. The receptors here all came from a human donor in good health. The CDR3 runs from the conserved cysteine through the conserved F or W. D genes are given only for firm matches.

j_gene	v_gene	d_gene	len	CDR3aa
TRBJ1-5	TRBV2	TRBD1	16	CASSQDFMTGRQPQHF
TRBJ1-2	TRBV11-2	NA	14	CASSHLTGAYGYTF
TRBJ2-3	TRBV2	NA	12	CASIQGGDTQYF
TRBJ2-5	TRBV9	NA	13	CASSPRTQETQYF
TRBJ1-6	TRBV25-1	TRBD1	15	CASARRDRDNSPLHF
TRBJ2-1	TRBV4-1	TRBD2	18	CASSQALFGGGSYNEQFF
TRBJ2-5	TRBV7-9	NA	12	CASSFSQETQYF
TRBJ1-4	TRBV28	TRBD1	14	CASSVDRRDEKLFF
TRBJ2-7	TRBV28	TRBD2	19	CASSGVGLAGVIGSYEQYF
TRBJ1-2	TRBV11-2	NA	15	CASSLGHRGSYGYTF
TRBJ1-1	TRBV7-9	TRBD1	13	CASSFQGDTEAFF
TRBJ2-7	TRBV9	TRBD2	15	CASSVELAGVNEQYF
TRBJ1-1	TRBV5-1	NA	16	CASSPGTPQRFTEAFF
TRBJ2-2	TRBV27	TRBD2	17	CATQWLAGDWNTGELFF
TRBJ1-1	TRBV2	TRBD1	13	CASRIDRVTEAFF
TRBJ2-7	TRBV28	TRBD1	12	CASSTIRTGLYF
TRBJ2-3	TRBV2	TRBD2	16	CASSEDLAGGLDTQYF
TRBJ2-1	TRBV6-5	NA	12	CASSYGANEQFF
TRBJ2-4	TRBV7-2	NA	17	CASSFGSRLTLRNIQYF
TRBJ1-2	TRBV6-5	NA	14	CASSQVGGNYGYTF
TRBJ2-2	TRBV19	TRBD2	19	CASSIWPLRTSGGTGELFF
TRBJ1-1	TRBV19	TRBD1	14	CASSIAPGQGRAFF
TRBJ1-2	TRBV6-6	NA	12	CASSEGPRGYTF
TRBJ2-1	TRBV19	NA	14	CASSIQGASNEQFF
TRBJ1-5	TRBV5-1	TRBD1	14	CASSLDRGDQPQHF
TRBJ2-7	TRBV29-1	TRBD1	13	CSVEDRNLREQYF
TRBJ2-7	TRBV11-1	TRBD2	14	CASSKTSGSYEQYF
TRBJ2-5	TRBV5-1	NA	13	CASSRYRDETQYF
TRBJ1-5	TRBV30	NA	12	CAWAQVNQPQHF
TRBJ1-3	TRBV9	NA	16	CASSAHLRDSGNTIYF
TRBJ1-1	TRBV6-5	NA	14	CASSYASGTTEAFF
TRBJ2-3	TRBV18	NA	15	CASSPQGFNTDTQYF
TRBJ2-1	TRBV11-2	NA	15	CASSLSGSSYNEQFF
TRBJ1-1	TRBV18	NA	15	CASSPGTRANTEAFF
TRBJ1-5	TRBV4-2	TRBD1	16	CASSNSKGAGNQPQHF
TRBJ1-1	TRBV7-2	NA	14	CASSFKDLGSEAFF
TRBJ2-6	TRBV7-3	NA	16	CASSLNVVSGANVLTF
TRBJ2-3	TRBV5-1	TRBD2	15	CASSHGLAGTDTQYF
TRBJ2-7	TRBV6-6	NA	11	CASSYFYEQYF
TRBJ2-1	TRBV19	TRBD1	16	CASSINTGTGYNEQFF
TRBJ2-1	TRBV6-4	NA	12	CASEPAGYMQFF
TRBJ1-5	TRBV7-9	NA	13	CASSLQVDQPQHF
TRBJ1-3	TRBV28	TRBD1	15	CASSLGQFSGNTIYF
TRBJ2-5	TRBV11-3	NA	15	CASSPQGAVGETQYF